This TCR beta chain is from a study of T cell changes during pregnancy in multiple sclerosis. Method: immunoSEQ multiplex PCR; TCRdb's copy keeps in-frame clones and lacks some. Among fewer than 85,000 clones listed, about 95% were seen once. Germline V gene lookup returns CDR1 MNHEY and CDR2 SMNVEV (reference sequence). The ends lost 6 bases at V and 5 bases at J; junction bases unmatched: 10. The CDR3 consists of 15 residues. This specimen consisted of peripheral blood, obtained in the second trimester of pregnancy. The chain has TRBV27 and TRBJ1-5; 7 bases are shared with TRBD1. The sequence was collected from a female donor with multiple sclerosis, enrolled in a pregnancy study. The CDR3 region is CASSPTGRRDQPQHF. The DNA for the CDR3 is TGTGCCAGCAGCCCGACAGGGAGAAGGGATCAGCCCCAGCATTTT.